The 2 T cell receptor beta chains reported below all come from one sample, sequenced in a study of T cell responses to AZD1222 COVID-19 vaccine listed by TCRdb under 2021. Read against the paper, the sample's time point label means: about 28 days (+/-7) after the second vaccine dose. Library preparation used the immunoSEQ multiplex PCR assay. Held by TCRdb, this immuneACCESS table contains in-frame sequences only and omits some clones. Under half of the omission traces to an unresolved V gene where checked; the cause of the rest is unknown. This sample gives 170,000 or so clones in total; about 90% of them show up just once. Together, the top ten hold 9.5% to 13% of the sample. The sample here was peripheral blood, taken 28 days after the second AZD1222 dose. The source of these receptors is an adult who received the AZD1222 COVID-19 vaccine.

This clone was counted a single time. This chain uses TRBV4-1 with TRBJ1-4; D is unclear. From germline, CDR1 is MGHRA and CDR2 YSYEKL. V lost 4 bases and J lost 3, with 9 bases in between. This CDR3 comprises 14 residues. CDR3 region: CASSPRTANEKLFF. The CDR3 bases are TGCGCCAGCAGCCCTCGGACGGCTAATGAAAAACTGTTTTTT.

This chain uses TRBV6-4 with TRBJ2-3, with D possibly matching TRBD2 (7 bases). Germline assignment: CDR1 MRHNA and CDR2 SNTAGT. This CDR3 is built from 15 residues. Trimming shortened V by 3 bases and J by 1 base, and 11 bases separated the two germline ends. The CDR3 here is CASSEGGARTDTQYF. DNA of the CDR3: TGTGCCAGCAGTGAAGGGGGGGCTCGCACAGATACGCAGTATTTT.